These T cell receptor beta chains were read from a single sample in a study of OX40 agonist ivuxolimab in advanced cancers. Some clones are missing from TCRdb's copy, which holds only in-frame ones; the method was immunoSEQ multiplex PCR. In the table there are over 45,000 clones, approximately 84% of which are singletons. Sequencing was performed on CD4+ or CD8+ T cells sorted from blood, taken in a trial of the OX40 agonist ivuxolimab. The source of these receptors is an adult with an advanced solid tumor such as melanoma, head and neck, liver or kidney cancer. Both conserved end residues are part of each CDR3. The order of the fields is CDR3 protein, CDR3 DNA, V gene, J gene, clone size, D gene, CDR3 length. A D gene is named only where the DNA matches it firmly. A row's size may be missing; if present it is once, few, many or a size class.

CASSPGLAGGYF	TGTGCCAGCAGCCCCGGACTAGCGGGGGGGTACTTC	TRBV5-5	TRBJ2-7	.	TRBD2	12
CASARSRGEQYF	TGTGCCAGCGCCCGCTCGAGAGGCGAGCAGTACTTC	TRBV19	TRBJ2-7	.	.	12
CASSSGGLIQETQYF	TGTGCCAGTAGTAGCGGGGGTCTTATTCAAGAGACCCAGTACTTC	TRBV19	TRBJ2-5	.	TRBD2	15
CASSLGRPWGNIQYF	TGTGCCAGCAGCTTGGGTCGCCCCTGGGGAAACATTCAGTACTTC	TRBV5-3	TRBJ2-4	.	.	15
CASSLLDRQETQYF	TGTGCCAGCAGCTTGTTGGACAGGCAAGAGACCCAGTACTTC	TRBV7-9	TRBJ2-5	.	TRBD1	14
CASSLESGWNEKLFF	TGTGCCAGCAGCCTCGAATCGGGGTGGAATGAAAAACTGTTTTTT	TRBV7-8	TRBJ1-4	.	.	15
CAWSVRQNYGYTF	TGTGCCTGGAGTGTACGGCAGAACTATGGCTACACCTTC	TRBV30	TRBJ1-2	.	.	13
CASSRGQGAYEQYF	TGTGCCAGCTCACGGGGACAGGGGGCTTACGAGCAGTACTTC	TRBV18	TRBJ2-7	.	TRBD1	14
CASSIQGLATGELFF	TGTGCCAGTAGTATCCAGGGGCTGGCAACCGGGGAGCTGTTTTTT	TRBV19	TRBJ2-2	.	.	15
CASSSSWYGYTF	TGTGCCAGCAGCTCCTCCTGGTATGGCTACACCTTC	TRBV5-8	TRBJ1-2	.	.	12
CASSQGTGPRQDSPLHF	TGCGCCAGCAGCCAAGGGACAGGTCCCCGTCAGGATTCACCCCTCCACTTT	TRBV4-1	TRBJ1-6	few	TRBD1	17
CASRDRASNSPLHF	TGTGCCAGCAGGGACAGAGCCTCTAATTCACCCCTCCACTTT	TRBV5-6	TRBJ1-6	few	.	14
CASRWTGNYEQFF	TGTGCCAGCAGGTGGACAGGGAACTATGAGCAGTTCTTC	TRBV27	TRBJ2-1	once	TRBD1	13
CASSQDPGGGNQPQHF	TGCGCCAGCAGCCAAGACCCGGGGGGCGGCAATCAGCCCCAGCATTTT	TRBV4-1	TRBJ1-5	.	.	16
CASSTTWGAGETQYF	TGTGCCAGCAGTACAACCTGGGGGGCGGGAGAGACCCAGTACTTC	TRBV6-5	TRBJ2-5	.	.	15
CASSFSDGDNEQFF	TGTGCCAGCAGCTTTTCGGACGGAGACAATGAGCAGTTCTTC	TRBV5-4	TRBJ2-1	.	.	14
CASSFDRSNTEAFF	TGTGCCAGCAGCTTTGACAGATCGAACACTGAAGCTTTCTTT	TRBV7-9	TRBJ1-1	once	.	14
CSVDDGTYEQYF	TGCAGCGTTGATGACGGAACCTACGAGCAGTACTTC	TRBV29-1	TRBJ2-7	.	.	12
CASSVSGVNHEQYF	TGTGCCAGCAGTGTCTCAGGGGTGAATCACGAGCAGTACTTC	TRBV6-6	TRBJ2-7	.	.	14
CASSWGPQETQYF	TGTGCCAGCAGTTGGGGACCGCAAGAGACCCAGTACTTC	TRBV27	TRBJ2-5	.	.	13
CASSFGTENTGELFF	TGTGCCAGCAGTTTCGGGACCGAGAACACCGGGGAGCTGTTTTTT	TRBV5-5	TRBJ2-2	.	.	15
CASSEDPSRNTGELFF	TGTGCCAGCAGTGAAGACCCTAGCAGGAACACCGGGGAGCTGTTTTTT	TRBV6-4	TRBJ2-2	.	.	16
CASSRGNEQFF	TGTGCCAGCAGCCGGGGCAATGAGCAGTTCTTC	TRBV7-3	TRBJ2-1	once	.	11
CASSSILGQNSYGYTF	TGTGCCAGCAGCTCGATACTTGGACAGAACTCCTATGGCTACACCTTC	TRBV5-4	TRBJ1-2	few	.	16
CVASGSWVLESRHYNEQFF	TGTGTGGCTAGCGGGAGTTGGGTTCTCGAGTCCCGGCACTACAATGAGCAGTTCTTC	TRBV30	TRBJ2-1	.	TRBD2	19
CASRTGGTNEKLFF	TGTGCCAGCAGAACAGGGGGCACTAATGAAAAACTGTTTTTT	TRBV28	TRBJ1-4	.	TRBD1	14
CASSLAQAVGYTF	TGTGCCAGCAGCTTAGCGCAGGCCGTGGGCTACACCTTC	TRBV7-2	TRBJ1-2	.	.	13
CASSVVGSTDTQYF	TGTGCCAGCAGCGTAGTGGGGTCCACAGATACGCAGTATTTT	TRBV9	TRBJ2-3	.	.	14
CASSLVPGSSYNEQFF	TGCGCCAGCAGCTTGGTCCCGGGGAGCTCCTACAATGAGCAGTTCTTC	TRBV5-1	TRBJ2-1	.	.	16
CASSLGGGPYEQYF	TGTGCCAGCAGCTTAGGAGGGGGCCCCTACGAGCAGTACTTC	TRBV7-2	TRBJ2-7	.	TRBD1	14
CASRGGGNTGELFF	TGTGCCAGCAGAGGGGGGGGGAACACCGGGGAGCTGTTTTTT	TRBV6-1	TRBJ2-2	.	.	14
CASSLRDRISGNEQFF	TGTGCCAGCAGCTTAAGGGACAGGATTTCCGGCAATGAGCAGTTCTTC	TRBV5-8	TRBJ2-1	.	TRBD1	16
CASSQTNTEAFF	TGTGCCAGCAGCCAGACGAACACTGAAGCTTTCTTT	TRBV28	TRBJ1-1	.	.	12
CASSPKGGLAGFTGELFF	TGTGCCAGCAGCCCAAAAGGCGGACTAGCGGGATTCACCGGGGAGCTGTTTTTT	TRBV7-3	TRBJ2-2	.	TRBD2	18
CSARAMETQYF	TGCAGTGCTAGGGCAATGGAGACCCAGTACTTC	TRBV20-1	TRBJ2-5	once	.	11
CASSLGQGREQFF	TGCGCCAGCAGCTTGGGGCAGGGTCGAGAGCAGTTCTTC	TRBV5-1	TRBJ2-1	.	.	13
CAWGISDEQYF	TGTGCCTGGGGGATTTCGGACGAGCAGTACTTC	TRBV30	TRBJ2-7	.	.	11
CASSPRGRWTDTQYF	TGTGCCAGCAGCCCTCGAGGGAGATGGACAGATACGCAGTATTTT	TRBV6-4	TRBJ2-3	.	.	15
CASSASWREFGNEQFF	TGTGCCAGCAGCGCCAGCTGGAGGGAGTTCGGAAATGAGCAGTTCTTC	TRBV5-5	TRBJ2-1	few	.	16
CASSPGPGAYEQYF	TGTGCCAGCAGTCCGGGACCGGGGGCCTACGAGCAGTACTTC	TRBV11-3	TRBJ2-7	.	.	14
CASSLMGFNQPQHF	TGTGCCAGCAGCTTAATGGGGTTCAATCAGCCCCAGCATTTT	TRBV7-2	TRBJ1-5	.	.	14
CASSLASGPTDTQYF	TGTGCCAGCAGCTTGGCTAGCGGGCCCACAGATACGCAGTATTTT	TRBV5-4	TRBJ2-3	.	TRBD2	15
CASSSRGAGDRYEQYF	TGTGCCAGCAGCTCCCGGGGAGCGGGAGACCGCTACGAGCAGTACTTC	TRBV7-2	TRBJ2-7	few	TRBD2	16
CASSQDSRQSYNEQFF	TGTGCCAGCAGCCAAGATTCGAGGCAGTCCTACAATGAGCAGTTCTTC	TRBV4-2	TRBJ2-1	.	.	16
CASSPIVGQYVLKQYF	TGTGCCAGCTCACCCATCGTGGGACAGTATGTATTAAAGCAGTACTTC	TRBV18	TRBJ2-7	.	TRBD1	16
CASSLRQDGEAFF	TGTGCCAGCAGCTTGAGGCAGGATGGGGAAGCTTTCTTT	TRBV5-4	TRBJ1-1	.	.	13
CASSLSILDSPLHF	TGTGCCAGCAGCTTATCCATCCTCGATTCACCCCTCCACTTT	TRBV7-8	TRBJ1-6	.	.	14
CSALSYEEQYF	TGCAGTGCCCTCTCGTATGAAGAGCAGTACTTC	TRBV20-1	TRBJ2-7	.	.	11
CASSTPAGGRLGEKLFF	TGTGCCAGCTCAACGCCAGCAGGGGGGCGCCTGGGTGAAAAACTGTTTTTT	TRBV18	TRBJ1-4	.	TRBD1	17
CASSERAGVGSPLHF	TGTGCCAGCAGTGAACGGGCAGGGGTGGGTTCACCCCTCCACTTT	TRBV2	TRBJ1-6	.	.	15
CASSPWTGGEETQYF	TGTGCCAGTAGTCCATGGACAGGAGGAGAGGAGACCCAGTACTTC	TRBV19	TRBJ2-5	.	TRBD1	15
CASGSERGAYNEQFF	TGTGCTAGTGGTTCAGAGCGGGGGGCTTACAATGAGCAGTTCTTC	TRBV12-5	TRBJ2-1	.	TRBD2	15
CASSTRQGRKETQYF	TGTGCCAGTAGTACCCGACAGGGAAGAAAAGAGACCCAGTACTTC	TRBV19	TRBJ2-5	once	TRBD1	15
CASKTREGLGEQYF	TGTGCCAGCAAAACAAGGGAAGGGCTAGGCGAGCAGTACTTC	TRBV27	TRBJ2-7	.	.	14
CASSRIDRDTEAFF	TGTGCCAGCAGCCGTATAGACAGGGACACTGAAGCTTTCTTT	TRBV14	TRBJ1-1	.	TRBD1	14
CASSYSDLGQGYEQYF	TGTGCCAGCAGTTACTCGGATCTTGGACAAGGCTACGAGCAGTACTTC	TRBV6-6	TRBJ2-7	.	.	16
CASSFKKGAYSYEQYF	TGTGCCAGCAGTTTCAAAAAGGGGGCTTACTCCTACGAGCAGTACTTC	TRBV28	TRBJ2-7	.	TRBD1	16
CASSRTSGSGPETQYF	TGTGCCAGCAGTCGAACTAGCGGGAGTGGGCCAGAGACCCAGTACTTC	TRBV7-2	TRBJ2-5	.	TRBD2	16
CASRHNSDQVYGYTF	TGTGCCAGCAGACACAACAGCGACCAGGTCTATGGCTACACCTTC	TRBV6-5	TRBJ1-2	.	.	15